The 17 T cell receptor beta chains in this list originate from one sample, sequenced in a study of spatial heterogeneity in lung cancer. Using its own MiXCR run on the 5' RACE reads, TCRdb lists one record per CDR3 protein. Among tens of thousands of distinct CDR3 sequences listed, over 9.5% were seen once. The sample's time point: sample taken at primary tumor resection. Sequencing was performed on whole RNA extracted from tumor and nontumor lung tissue, or from frozen PBMC, and the material was left unsorted. The sequencing used PBMCs, collected at surgery. Receptors originate from a male donor with early-stage non-small cell lung cancer.

There are a few counts of this clonotype. In DNA form, the CDR3 reads TGTGCCAGCTCACCCATCAGGGGGCAGGAGACCCAGTACTTC. Protein sequence: CASSPIRGQETQYF. The J gene is TRBJ2-5, the V gene TRBV18, with 8 bases lining up with TRBD1. J was trimmed by 5 bases and V by 3 bases; bases with no gene match: 5. The V gene's germline CDR1 is KGHSH and CDR2 LQKENI. The CDR3 covers 14 residues.

The sample holds a few counts of this clonotype. This chain uses TRBV7-3 with TRBJ2-1; 8 bases line up with TRBD2. In germline, CDR1 is SGHTA, CDR2 FQGTGA. V lost 1 base and J lost 0; bases outside the gene matches: 8. The CDR3 is made up of 18 amino acids. In DNA form, the CDR3 reads TGTGCCAGCAGCTTAAGGGAGGCGGGGACTAGCTCCTACAATGAGCAGTTCTTC. Its protein is CASSLREAGTSSYNEQFF. Using reference TRBV7-3 and TRBJ2-1 for the parts outside the CDR3, the full variable domain is GAGVSQTPSNKVTEKGKYVELRCDPISGHTALYWYRQSLGQGPEFLIYFQGTGAADDSGLPNDRFFAVRPEGSVSTLKIQRTERGDSAVYLCASSLREAGTSSYNEQFFGPGTRLTVL.

This clonotype was picked up a small number of times. This chain joins TRBV29-1 and TRBJ1-2; D is possibly TRBD1 (5 bases). Germline-derived CDR1 and CDR2 are SQVTM and ANQGSEA. V shed 2 bases and J shed 6 bases, with 10 bases lying between them. The CDR3 has 12 residues. CDR3 coding DNA: TGCAGCGTTGAAAGACAGACTGATGGCTACACCTTC. Translating it yields CSVERQTDGYTF.

This clonotype was observed a handful of times. The chain has TRBV19 and TRBJ2-3; 10 nucleotides agree with TRBD2. The V gene end was trimmed by 5 bases and the J gene end by 1 base; junction bases not matched to a gene: 9. CDR1 LNHDA and CDR2 SQIVND come from the germline V gene (reference sequence). This CDR3 is 17 amino acids long. The CDR3 loop reads CASSAPYSGGRTDTQYF. DNA for the CDR3: TGTGCCAGTAGTGCCCCATATAGCGGGGGGCGCACAGATACGCAGTATTTT.

The chain employs TRBV5-5 and TRBJ2-1, with D possibly matching TRBD2 (5 bases). Trimming stripped 1 base from V and 3 bases from J, with 11 bases between. Looked up from germline, CDR1 is SGHKS and CDR2 is YYEKEE (reference sequence). The CDR3 contains 15 residues. CDR3 loop: CASSLSAELYNEQFF. CDR3 nucleotide sequence: TGTGCCAGCAGCTTGTCAGCGGAGCTCTACAATGAGCAGTTCTTC.

This clonotype was seen ten or more times. V gene TRBV20-1 combines with J gene TRBJ1-1; 7 bases map to TRBD1. J lost 5 bases, V lost 5 bases, and 11 bases had no gene match. The germline V gene encodes CDR1 DFQATT and CDR2 SNEGSKA (reference sequence). The CDR3 has 14 amino acids. The CDR3 coding sequence is TGCAGTGCTCGACCGACAGGGAGGAGAACTGAAGCTTTCTTT. Protein: CSARPTGRRTEAFF.

This clonotype was observed a few times. The gene calls are TRBV7-9 and TRBJ2-1; TRBD1 aligns across 9 bases. CDR1 and CDR2 from the germline V gene are SEHNR and FQNEAQ (reference sequence). This CDR3 region has 16 residues. V was clipped by 0 bases and J by 7 bases; unmatched bases: 7. The CDR3 DNA reads TGTGCCAGCAGCTTAGCGACAACGGGACAGGGAAATGAGCAGTTCTTC. Translated: CASSLATTGQGNEQFF.

The rearrangement links TRBV10-3 to TRBJ2-1; D call uncertain. There are 14 residues in the CDR3. V lost 10 bases and J lost 0, with 13 bases in between. CDR1 ENHRY and CDR2 SYGVKD come from the germline V gene. CDR3 coding DNA: TGTGCCACCTGTAACACGAGCTCCTACAATGAGCAGTTCTTC. Its translation: CATCNTSSYNEQFF.

The chain has TRBV7-3 and TRBJ2-3, with 12 bases fitting TRBD2. V shed 5 bases and J 4 bases; nucleotides not matched to a gene: 4. Germline V lookup: CDR1 SGHTA, CDR2 FQGTGA. This CDR3 spans 15 amino acids. The CDR3 coding sequence is TGTGCCAGCAGCGCTAGCGGGGGGGCCCCAGATACGCAGTATTTT. Translating it yields CASSASGGAPDTQYF.

The chain has TRBV29-1 and TRBJ1-1; TRBD1 matches at 8 bases. Germline V gene sequence: CDR1 SQVTM, CDR2 ANQGSEA. The junction had 6 bases not matched to a gene; V was cut back by 3 bases and J by 3 bases. The CDR3 is made up of 14 amino acids. CDR3 nucleotides: TGCAGCGTTGATCAGGACAGGGCTGACACTGAAGCTTTCTTT. Translated, it gives CSVDQDRADTEAFF.

This CDR3 is CATSEARTSGVRSYNEQFF. CDR3 sequence (DNA): TGTGCCACCAGTGAAGCGAGGACTAGCGGGGTGCGGTCCTACAATGAGCAGTTCTTC. V usage is TRBV24-1 and J usage is TRBJ2-1, with TRBD2 matching over 12 bases. The CDR3 runs 19 residues. CDR1 is KGHDR and CDR2 is SFDVKD in the germline V gene. V was clipped by 4 bases and J by 1 base; unmatched bases: 10.

This chain joins TRBV6-1 and TRBJ2-3, with D hard to call. The CDR3 is made up of 15 amino acids. CDR1 MNHNS and CDR2 SASEGT come from the germline V gene. Trimming took off 6 bases at V and 3 bases at J, with 16 bases between the two ends. CDR3 coding DNA: TGTGCCAGCAGGGTGGGTCCTTACGGTACAGATACGCAGTATTTT. This sequence encodes CASRVGPYGTDTQYF.

This clonotype was picked up a small number of times. V is TRBV6-2 or TRBV6-3 and J is TRBJ2-1; D gene ambiguous. CDR3 length: 16 residues. Germline values: CDR1 MNHEY, CDR2 SVGEGT. V lost 6 bases to trimming and J lost 0 bases, with 15 bases between them. In DNA form, the CDR3 reads TGTGCCAGCAGGGGAAACGGGTTTAGCTCCTACAATGAGCAGTTCTTC. Translation gives CASRGNGFSSYNEQFF.

The chain joins TRBV4-1 to TRBJ2-3, with 9 bases lining up with TRBD2. V was pared by 0 bases and J by 5 bases, with 6 bases of the junction left unmatched. In germline, CDR1 is MGHRA, CDR2 YSYEKL. The CDR3 sequence is 16 residues long. The CDR3 reads CASSQDIAGEGDTQYF. CDR3 DNA: TGCGCCAGCAGCCAAGATATAGCGGGGGAGGGAGATACGCAGTATTTT.

This clonotype was counted only a few times. The V gene is TRBV12-3 or TRBV12-4, the J gene TRBJ2-2; 9 bases align to TRBD2. J gave up 4 bases and V 7 bases, and 7 bases lay outside the gene matches. This CDR3 contains 15 residues. CDR3 amino acids: CASITGLASTGELFF. DNA of the CDR3: TGTGCCAGCATTACCGGACTAGCGAGCACCGGGGAGCTGTTTTTT.

With respect to this clonotype: This could be a read error, since a much larger clone is one nucleotide away. This chain connects TRBV7-2 to TRBJ2-3; D is undetermined. Germline V gives CDR1 SGHTA, CDR2 FQGNSA. CDR3 length equals 15 residues. The germline V and J ends were trimmed by 4 bases and 0 bases, with 11 bases remaining between them. CDR3 residues: CASSYRTTSTDTQYF. The CDR3 DNA reads TGTGCCAGCAGCTACCGCACAACTAGCACAGATACGCAGTATTTT.

This clonotype was counted only a few times. This chain connects TRBV29-1 to TRBJ1-1, with D uncertain. Trimming took 6 bases from V and 2 from J, leaving 16 bases between them. The CDR3 totals 14 residues. Per germline, CDR1 SQVTM and CDR2 ANQGSEA. The DNA for the CDR3 is TGCAGCGTCGCCAGGAGGGAGCTAAACACTGAAGCTTTCTTT. Translating gives CSVARRELNTEAFF.